This T cell receptor beta chain was captured by sequencing in a study of blood T cells in healthy people across ages (dated by TCRdb to between 2014 and 2017). The study in broad terms: Template switching captured roughly one uniquely barcoded TCR beta cDNA molecule per two T cells in model experiments. To avoid experimental bias, donors of different ages were spread randomly across the sequencing lanes. To track age-related changes in TCR beta repertoire diversity, the study relied on deep sequencing normalized with unique cDNA molecular identifiers. For two donors (one aged 18 to 29 and one aged 80 or older), the study analyzed two additional independent replicas of 1 million unique cDNA reads from the same blood draw. The donors were divided into four age groups: young (average around 15 years), middle-aged (approximately 39), aged (about 62) and long-lived (82). What the work shows at the level of the full study, not this receptor alone: Because donor CMV infection status was unknown, age-related changes in expanded clonotypes were potentially confounded. Observed TCR beta diversity correlated strongly with the percentage of naive T cells measured by flow cytometry. Since profiling was done on bulk unsorted PBMCs, naive and antigen-experienced compartments could not be conclusively compared. Total diversity estimates from one million sequenced T cells were considered lower bounds and underestimates. Compared with the aged group, more naive CD4+ T cells, fewer expanded clones and increased TCR diversity were shown by the long-lived group, suggesting age selection. As age increased, observed TCR beta diversity per million T cells dropped in a roughly linear way, and a significant reduction was already evident by age 40.

The library came from 5' RACE. The reads were generated on an Illumina HiSeq 2500. The second PCR ran for roughly 7 to 11 cycles and used a J-beta primer mix along with a sample-barcoded 5' primer. A unique molecular identifier was introduced onto each TCR beta cDNA molecule by a template-switch 5' adaptor carrying 12 random nucleotides. At least 3 million CDR3-containing paired-end reads were obtained from each sample. The Mint cDNA synthesis kit, primed by a TRBC-specific oligonucleotide, was used to synthesize first-strand cDNA from all RNA. After uracil-DNA glycosylase treatment, a first 18-cycle PCR used universal primers M1SS and BC2_uni_R on all cDNA. In the paper's pipeline: For normalization, 1 million high-quality reads, each with a distinct molecular identifier, were randomly selected from each sample. Reads with shared molecular identifiers were discarded instead of being binned into consensus sequences. CDR3 identification, clonotype clustering and error correction used MiTCR with a Q25 quality threshold and the strictest error-elimination algorithm. A nonparametric unseen species model with Euler transformation was used to estimate lower-bound total TCR beta diversity. TCRdb redid the processing of the public reads, applying fastp at Q25 and MiXCR, and retained in-frame beta chains. CDR3 protein sequences are deduplicated, and each keeps its most common genes and DNA. In this record, the V and J calls reflect TCRdb's handling and not the investigators' own analysis. In this sample the table shows over a million distinct CDR3 sequences, around 59% of which occur a single time. The ten largest clones represent about 6.3% of the sample.

This clonotype was seen more than once but under ten times. This clone's antigen is unknown. Qualities for individual bases were not recorded, and no much larger clone is one base off. The CDR3 contains 15 residues, cysteine and phenylalanine counted. The only DNA kept is the CDR3, 45 bases in frame from the first base. In the germline V gene (reference sequence), CDR1 corresponds to DFQATT and CDR2 to SNEGSKA. Systemically healthy Caucasian individuals from Russia, over 30 in total and aged about 6 to 100 years, were included as donors. Each donor gave about 9.7 milliliters of peripheral blood, drawn into EDTA-treated Vacutainer tubes. Ficoll-Paque density-gradient centrifugation was used to isolate PBMCs, with at least 7 million per sample. Trizol reagent was used to extract total RNA from PBMCs, with at least 6 micrograms per sample. For every donor, an aliquot of PBMCs went through flow cytometry to measure the percentages of naive CD45RAhigh/CD27high T cells.

Sequencing was carried out using blood. The chain was built from TRBV20-1 and TRBJ2-5; TRBD2 is possibly the D segment (5 matching bases). The J call is doubtful: the DNA matches TRBJ2-7 better. This receptor was identified in a man between 18 and 29 years old in good health. In nucleotide form, the sequence is TGCAGTGCCTCCCTTGAGGGAACCTTCGGGGACGAGCAGTACTTC. Translated, this is CSASLEGTFGDEQYF.